This T cell receptor (beta chain) originates from a study of T-cell memory formation after mild COVID-19 listed by TCRdb under 2021. In the study overall: TCR sequence clusters from the two donors were found to be largely donor specific. Longitudinal TCRalpha and TCRbeta repertoire sequencing tracked T-cell clones expanding and contracting after mild COVID-19 in two donors. Two young, previously healthy adult volunteers, one female and one male, were included in the cohort.

From the cysteine up to the phenylalanine, the CDR3 has a length of 17 residues. Only CDR3 DNA remains: 51 bases, in frame from the first base. As encoded in the germline V gene, CDR1 is SGDLS while CDR2 is YYNGEE. Here V drops 0 bases and J drops 1 base, and the junction holds 6 bases not matched to any gene. Ficoll-Paque density gradient centrifugation was the method used to isolate PBMCs. With regard to this clonotype: What this receptor recognizes is not known. One base away there is no much larger clone; base qualities are not given.

This sample was sequenced with an Illumina NovaSeq 6000. cDNA libraries for TCRalpha and TCRbeta were prepared by 5'RACE using constant-segment primers, with sample barcodes and unique molecular identifiers added. Trizol reagent was used to extract RNA from every sample. Library amplification was performed in two PCR steps, and a second sample barcode and Illumina TruSeq adapters were introduced in the second step. Libraries were sequenced on an Illumina NovaSeq with 2 x 150 bp paired-end reads. Concerning the study's data processing: With migec v1.2.7, reads were demultiplexed and then collapsed into UMI-guided consensus sequences. Using mixcr v2.1.11, UMI consensuses were aligned to TRA and TRB V and J templates and then assembled into clonotypes. Expanded or contracted clonotypes were those called significant by both edgeR and NoisET, with noise models trained on biological replicates. For edgeR calls, the cutoffs were a false discovery rate-adjusted p below 0.01 and a log2 fold-change threshold of 1. PCA with hierarchical clustering of max-normalized trajectories of the 1000 most abundant clonotypes was used as exploratory dynamics analysis. The CD4 or CD8 phenotype of responding clones was assigned using the separately sequenced CD4+ and CD8+ repertoires. The public reads were reprocessed in TCRdb via fastp at Q25 and MiXCR, keeping in-frame beta chains. For every CDR3 protein sequence, its rows merge into one entry that carries the most common genes and DNA. In this record, the V and J calls reflect TCRdb's handling and not the investigators' own analysis. A total of about 340,000 distinct CDR3 sequences appear in this sample, around 20% of them only once. Clones ranked in the top ten supply roughly 23% of the sample.

Results the study describes overall, beyond this receptor: Only a couple of mild cases were covered in the study, and larger cohorts including severe cases with pre-infection samples were considered necessary. The detection of some responding clones in pre-infection memory suggests that pre-existing cross-reactive memory T cells joined the SARS-CoV-2 response. The second-wave clones that peaked on day 37 were not confirmed to be SARS-CoV-2 specific. Clones contracting from day 15 to 85 had balanced CD4/CD8 phenotypes, while a second wave expanding from day 15 to 37 was biased towards CD4+. Contracting CD4+ clones appeared mostly in the CM and EM memory subsets, whereas CD8+ clones were enriched in EMRA.

The chain couples TRBV9 to TRBJ2-5; 10 junctional bases match TRBD2. Sequences were obtained from PBMCs or a T cell subset sorted from them (not recorded which). The TCR originated in a young man who had mild COVID-19 (a few samples of this study predate the infection). The sample titles of this study are shuffled in the database, so cell type and time point are left out; the donor was told from shared clones. CDR3 protein: CASSVGERGGAQETQYF. The DNA is TGTGCCAGCAGCGTAGGGGAGCGGGGGGGGGCCCAAGAGACCCAGTACTTC.